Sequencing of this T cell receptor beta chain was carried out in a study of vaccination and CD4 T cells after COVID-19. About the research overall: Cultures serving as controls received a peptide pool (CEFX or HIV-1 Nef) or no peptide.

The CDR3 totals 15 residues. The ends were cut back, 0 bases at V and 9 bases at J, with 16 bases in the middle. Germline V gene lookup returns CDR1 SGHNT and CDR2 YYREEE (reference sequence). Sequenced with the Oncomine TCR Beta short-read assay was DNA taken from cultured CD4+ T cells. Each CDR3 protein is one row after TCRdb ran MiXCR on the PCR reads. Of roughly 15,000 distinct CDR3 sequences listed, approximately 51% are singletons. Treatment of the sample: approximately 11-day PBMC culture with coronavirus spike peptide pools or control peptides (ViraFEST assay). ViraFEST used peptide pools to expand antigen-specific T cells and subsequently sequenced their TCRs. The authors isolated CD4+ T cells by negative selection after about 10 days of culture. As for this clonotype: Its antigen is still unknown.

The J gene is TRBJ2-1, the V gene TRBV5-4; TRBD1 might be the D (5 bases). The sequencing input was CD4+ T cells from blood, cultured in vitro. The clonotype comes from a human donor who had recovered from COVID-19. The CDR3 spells CASSLASGGAPEQFF. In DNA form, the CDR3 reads TGTGCCAGCAGCTTGGCTTCGGGTGGGGCGCCTGAGCAGTTCTTC.